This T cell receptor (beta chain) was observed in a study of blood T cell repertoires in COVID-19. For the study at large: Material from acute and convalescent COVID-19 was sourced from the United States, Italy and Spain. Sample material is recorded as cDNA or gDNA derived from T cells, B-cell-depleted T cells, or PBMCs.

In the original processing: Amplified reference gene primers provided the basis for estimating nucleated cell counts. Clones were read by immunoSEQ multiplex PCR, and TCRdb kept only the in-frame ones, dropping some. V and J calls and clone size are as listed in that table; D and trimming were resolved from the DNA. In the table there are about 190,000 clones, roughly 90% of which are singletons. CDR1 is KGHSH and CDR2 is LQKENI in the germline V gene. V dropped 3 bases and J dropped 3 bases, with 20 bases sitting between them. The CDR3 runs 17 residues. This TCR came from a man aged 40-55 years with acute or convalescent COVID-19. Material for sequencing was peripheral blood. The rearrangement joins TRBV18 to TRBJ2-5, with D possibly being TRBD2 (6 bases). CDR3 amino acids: CASSPLPGDLSKETQYF. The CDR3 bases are TGTGCCAGCTCACCCCTACCCGGGGACTTGTCTAAAGAGACCCAGTACTTC.